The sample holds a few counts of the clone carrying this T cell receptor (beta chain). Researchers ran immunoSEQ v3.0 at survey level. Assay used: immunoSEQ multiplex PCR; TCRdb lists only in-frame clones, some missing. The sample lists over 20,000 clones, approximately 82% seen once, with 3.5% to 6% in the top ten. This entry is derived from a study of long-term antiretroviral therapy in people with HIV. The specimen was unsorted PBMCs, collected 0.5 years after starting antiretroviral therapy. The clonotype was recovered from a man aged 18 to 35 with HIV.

The CDR3 is CASNIRDSPLHF. DNA of the CDR3: TGTGCCAGCAATATTCGGGATTCACCCCTCCACTTT. The gene calls are TRBV28 and TRBJ1-6; D is ambiguous. Trimming left V 7 bases short and J 8 bases short, with 9 bases between. In germline, CDR1 is MDHEN, CDR2 SYDVKM. The CDR3 loop spans 12 amino acids.